One and the same sample provided the 24 T cell receptor beta chains below, sequenced in a study of T cell clonotyping in hematopoietic cell transplantation. Time point in this sample: recipient sample about 28 days before transplant, after cytoreduction. The protocol was immunoSEQ multiplex PCR, while the TCRdb copy is restricted to in-frame clones and leaves out a portion. The table has 8,500 to 14,000 clones, roughly 90% seen once. The source was peripheral blood mononuclear cells, collected before stem cell transplant. The receptor source for this set is a woman between 40 and 50 years old with acute myeloid leukemia. Some clones in this sample may be carry-over from other donors' samples.

The chain carries TRBV21-1 and TRBJ2-1. TRBV21-1 is given as a pseudogene. The CDR3 has 21 residues. This chain's CDR3 is CASSKTVGGSSRQITYNEQFF. The CDR3 bases are TGTGCCAGCAGCAAAACAGTGGGGGGCAGTTCTCGCCAAATCACCTACAATGAGCAGTTCTTC.

As DNA, the CDR3 is TGTGCTAGTGGCGACACAGGGGTTCCTAACTATGGCTACACCTTC. Its protein product is CASGDTGVPNYGYTF. V and J are TRBV12-5 and TRBJ1-2, with TRBD1 matching 7 bases. The CDR3 has 15 residues. Germline loops: CDR1 LGHNT, CDR2 FRNRAP. V was clipped by 6 bases and J by 0 bases; unmatched bases: 7.

This rearrangement joins TRBV30 to TRBJ1-5; possible D gene TRBD1, 5 bases. Germline lookup yields CDR1 GTSNPN and CDR2 SVGIG (reference sequence). The CDR3 sequence is 13 residues long. V lost 2 bases and J lost 5, with 10 bases in between. CDR3 coding DNA: TGTGCCTGGAGTAAGCAGGGCGATCAGCCCCAGCATTTT. Its translation is CAWSKQGDQPQHF. Variable domain in full (rest from reference TRBV30 and TRBJ1-5): SQTIHQWPATLVQPVGSPLSLECTVEGTSNPNLYWYRQAAGRGLQLLFYSVGIGQISSEVPQNLSASRPQDRQFILSSKKLLLSDSGFYLCAWSKQGDQPQHFGDGTRLSIL.

The chain has TRBV19 and TRBJ2-6, with D possibly matching TRBD1 (6 bases). CDR1 and CDR2 from the germline V gene are LNHDA and SQIVND (reference sequence). The V and J ends lost 5 bases and 4 bases respectively, with 18 bases between them. This CDR3 comprises 17 residues. In DNA, the CDR3 is TGTGCCAGTAGTCCGACGACAGGAATCTCAGGGGCCAACGTCCTGACTTTC. Its translation: CASSPTTGISGANVLTF.

This rearrangement joins TRBV15 to TRBJ2-1; D perhaps matches TRBD1 (6 bases). CDR1 and CDR2 (germline): LNHNV, YYDKDF (reference sequence). The CDR3 has 14 residues. The V end was cut by 3 bases, the J end by 3 bases, with 9 bases between. The CDR3 DNA follows: TGTGCCACCAGCAGCGGACAGAGCTACAATGAGCAGTTCTTC. This sequence encodes CATSSGQSYNEQFF. The full variable domain, with the rest looked up from reference TRBV15 and TRBJ2-1, is DAMVIQNPRYQVTQFGKPVTLSCSQTLNHNVMYWYQQKSSQAPKLLFHYYDKDFNNEADTPDNFQSRRPNTSFCFLDIRSPGLGDTAMYLCATSSGQSYNEQFFGPGTRLTVL.

The chain couples TRBV7-9 to TRBJ1-1; TRBD1 agrees at 8 bases. In germline, CDR1 is SEHNR, CDR2 FQNEAQ (reference sequence). J lost 4 bases, V lost 1 base, and 2 bases had no gene match. The CDR3 has 14 residues. The CDR3 DNA reads as TGTGCCAGCAGCTTAGGGACAGGGAGCACTGAAGCTTTCTTT. Residues: CASSLGTGSTEAFF.

The rearrangement uses TRBV11-2 and TRBJ1-2; 7 bases match TRBD1. The germline V gene has CDR1 SGHAT and CDR2 FQNNGV. V was pared by 2 bases and J by 4 bases, with 7 bases of the junction left unmatched. The CDR3 consists of 15 residues. This chain's CDR3 is CASSLLGRDSYGYTF. The DNA of the CDR3 is TGTGCCAGCAGCTTACTTGGGAGGGACAGCTATGGCTACACCTTC. The full variable domain, its missing parts supplied by reference TRBV11-2 and TRBJ1-2, is EAGVAQSPRYKIIEKRQSVAFWCNPISGHATLYWYQQILGQGPKLLIQFQNNGVVDDSQLPKDRFSAERLKGVDSTLKIQPAKLEDSAVYLCASSLLGRDSYGYTFGSGTRLTVV.

This chain links TRBV5-1 with TRBJ1-1; maybe TRBD1 (5 bases). Germline V lookup: CDR1 SGHRS, CDR2 YFSETQ. This CDR3 contains 13 residues. V was pared by 5 bases and J by 5 bases, with 13 bases between. The CDR3 sequence is CASRPGGNTEAFF. The DNA for the CDR3 is TGCGCCAGCAGACCTGGGGGGAATACTGAAGCTTTCTTT.

This clone was found once. The chain has TRBV19 and TRBJ1-2; 12 positions match TRBD1. The V segment lost 0 bases and the J segment 7 bases; nucleotides outside the gene matches: 9. Germline CDR1 is LNHDA and CDR2 is SQIVND (reference sequence). The CDR3 runs to 17 residues. The CDR3 region has the DNA TGTGCCAGTAGTATAGATCTAGGGACAGGGGGCATTAGTGGCTACACCTTC. It specifies CASSIDLGTGGISGYTF.

The chain carries TRBV9 and TRBJ2-6, with 8 bases matching TRBD1. V shed 0 bases and J 1 base; nucleotides not matched to a gene: 0. The CDR3 covers 16 residues. Germline CDR1 SGDLS, CDR2 YYNGEE. The CDR3 region is CASSVGTGSGANVLTF. The CDR3 region has the DNA TGTGCCAGCAGCGTAGGGACAGGGTCTGGGGCCAACGTCCTGACTTTC.

The chain recombines TRBV7-9 with TRBJ2-6; 8 nucleotides agree with TRBD1. The germline gives CDR1 SEHNR, CDR2 FQNEAQ (reference sequence). V dropped 4 bases and J dropped 3; count of bases not matched to a gene: 5. The CDR3 is 16 residues long. In nucleotides, the CDR3 is TGTGCCAGCAGCTCGGCGACAGGGGATGGGGCCAACGTCCTGACTTTC. The encoded protein is CASSSATGDGANVLTF.

The V and J genes are TRBV4-2 and TRBJ2-1; TRBD2 agrees at 10 bases. J gave up 10 bases and V 3 bases, and 12 bases lay outside the gene matches. Germline V gene lookup returns CDR1 LGHNA and CDR2 YNFKEQ. This CDR3 spans 16 amino acids. CDR3 region: CASSQTKAGGLGEQFF. The CDR3 bases are TGTGCCAGCAGCCAGACCAAAGCGGGAGGGCTGGGGGAGCAGTTCTTC.

The chain links TRBV5-1 to TRBJ2-2; D is possibly TRBD2 (5 bases). CDR3 length equals 16 residues. Trimming left V 3 bases short and J 4 bases short, with 16 bases between. CDR1 SGHRS and CDR2 YFSETQ come from the germline V gene. CDR3 sequence (DNA): TGCGCCAGCAGCTCGGGGTCAGGACCAACCACCGGGGAGCTGTTTTTT. It encodes CASSSGSGPTTGELFF.

The chain is built from TRBV7-6 and TRBJ2-3; weak D call: TRBD2 (6 bases). The V end lost 0 bases, the J end lost 4 bases, and 8 bases lay between the germline ends. Germline V gives CDR1 SGHVS, CDR2 FNYEAQ. The CDR3 length is 14 residues. For the CDR3, the DNA is TGTGCCAGCAGCTTAGCGGGAGGAGCAGATACGCAGTATTTT. Encoded protein: CASSLAGGADTQYF. Complete variable domain (other parts from reference TRBV7-6 and TRBJ2-3): GAGVSQSPRYKVTKRGQDVALRCDPISGHVSLYWYRQALGQGPEFLTYFNYEAQQDKSGLPNDRFSAERPEGSISTLTIQRTEQRDSAMYRCASSLAGGADTQYFGPGTRLTVL.

The gene calls are TRBV25-1 and TRBJ1-2; D not resolved. Germline CDR1 is MGHDK and CDR2 is SYGVNS. The CDR3 covers 12 residues. The V end was cut by 5 bases, the J end by 7 bases, with 11 bases between. The DNA of the CDR3 is TGTGCCAGCAGTAGTTTAGGCGCTGGCTACACCTTC. This translates into CASSSLGAGYTF.

The V gene is TRBV19, the J gene TRBJ2-2, with unresolved D. The V end was cut by 2 bases, the J end by 1 base, with 5 bases between. The CDR3 contains 14 residues. Per the germline V gene, CDR1 is LNHDA and CDR2 is SQIVND (reference sequence). The CDR3 DNA reads TGTGCCAGTAGTATAACCCGGAACACCGGGGAGCTGTTTTTT. It yields the protein CASSITRNTGELFF.

CDR3 protein: CASSPRDRGTYTQYF. The CDR3 coding sequence is TGTGCCAGCAGCCCGCGGGACAGGGGAACATATACGCAGTATTTT. The chain joins TRBV5-6 to TRBJ2-3; 10 bases match TRBD1. Per the germline V gene, CDR1 is SGHDT and CDR2 is YYEEEE. This CDR3 contains 15 residues. Losses at the gene ends were 4 bases for V and 7 bases for J; bases not matched to a gene: 9.

The chain joins TRBV5-6 to TRBJ1-1, with 7 nucleotides matching TRBD1. V lost 2 bases, J lost 0 bases, and 4 bases stayed unmatched. The germline gives CDR1 SGHDT, CDR2 YYEEEE. This CDR3 is 15 amino acids long. CDR3 region: CASSFKGALNTEAFF. CDR3 nucleotides: TGTGCCAGCAGCTTTAAGGGGGCGCTGAACACTGAAGCTTTCTTT.

The chain carries TRBV18 and TRBJ2-7; D perhaps matches TRBD2 (5 bases). Trimming left V 3 bases short and J 3 bases short, with 15 bases between. The CDR3 covers 15 residues. Looked up from germline, CDR1 is KGHSH and CDR2 is LQKENI. The CDR3 protein is CASSPTTGKGYEQYF. The CDR3 DNA is TGTGCCAGCTCACCGACGACCGGGAAGGGCTACGAGCAGTACTTC.

This chain uses TRBV7-2 with TRBJ2-3; TRBD1 aligns across 7 bases. Germline V CDR1 and CDR2: SGHTA, FQGNSA. The V gene end was trimmed by 5 bases and the J gene end by 1 base; junction bases not matched to a gene: 6. The CDR3 consists of 15 residues. In nucleotides, the CDR3 is TGTGCCAGCAGCCCGACAGGGCTCGGCACAGATACGCAGTATTTT. Protein sequence: CASSPTGLGTDTQYF.

This clone appeared a single time. The genes are TRBV5-4 and TRBJ2-5, with D maybe TRBD2 (6 bases). Germline loops: CDR1 SGHNT, CDR2 YYREEE (reference sequence). The CDR3 extends over 15 amino acids. Trimming removed 0 bases from V and 4 bases from J, with 13 bases in between. CDR3 region: CASSLAAGRVETQYF. The CDR3 DNA follows: TGTGCCAGCAGCTTGGCGGCGGGAAGGGTAGAGACCCAGTACTTC.

This clone is a singleton in its sample. V is TRBV2 and J is TRBJ2-3; the match to TRBD2 covers 11 bases. The CDR3 is 15 amino acids. Looked up from germline, CDR1 is SNHLY and CDR2 is FYNNEI. V was clipped by 7 bases and J by 2 bases; unmatched bases: 5. CDR3 loop: CASNLAGGVTDTQYF. DNA for the CDR3: TGTGCCAGCAATTTAGCGGGAGGGGTCACAGATACGCAGTATTTT. Drawing the rest from reference TRBV2 and TRBJ2-3, the complete variable domain is EPEVTQTPSHQVTQMGQEVILRCVPISNHLYFYWYRQILGQKVEFLVSFYNNEISEKSEIFDDQFSVERPDGSNFTLKIRSTKLEDSAMYFCASNLAGGVTDTQYFGPGTRLTVL.

This chain joins TRBV9 and TRBJ1-2; no clear D gene. Trimming stripped 0 bases from V and 4 bases from J, with 16 bases between. Germline V lookup: CDR1 SGDLS, CDR2 YYNGEE. This CDR3 is built from 16 residues. The CDR3 loop reads CASSVGSTGFGYGYTF. The CDR3 DNA sequence: TGTGCCAGCAGCGTAGGAAGTACGGGTTTCGGCTATGGCTACACCTTC.

V gene TRBV13 combines with J gene TRBJ2-3; 8 nucleotides match TRBD2. CDR3 length: 16 amino acids. Trimming at V came to 3 bases and at J to 4 bases, leaving 9 bases not matched to a gene. The V gene's germline CDR1 is PRHDT and CDR2 FYEKMQ (reference sequence). CDR3 DNA sequence: TGTGCCAGCAGCTTTGGCCTAGCGGGTACTTCAGATACGCAGTATTTT. This translates into CASSFGLAGTSDTQYF.